This TCR beta chain derives from a study of T cells after yellow fever vaccination. The germline V gene has CDR1 SEHNR and CDR2 FQNEAQ (reference sequence). Losses at the gene ends were 1 base for V and 3 bases for J; bases not matched to a gene: 3. This CDR3 contains 16 residues. TCRdb called the 5' RACE reads again in MiXCR, with one record for every CDR3 protein. In the table there are over 65,000 distinct CDR3 sequences, 10% to 15% of which are singletons. Study results and caveats: Weaker, the secondary response had a peak occurring faster, on day 5 versus 15.

The specimen comprised CD8+ T cells not binding an NS4B(214-222) dextramer, sorted from PBMCs, sampled 20 to 25 days after the first yellow fever vaccination. This TCR came from a man aged 18 to 35 who received the YFV17D yellow fever vaccine. The chain uses TRBV7-9 and TRBJ2-1; 10 bases line up with TRBD1. The CDR3 nucleotides are TGTGCCAGCAGCTTAGTGCGGACAGGGGGCTACAATGAGCAGTTCTTC. Protein product: CASSLVRTGGYNEQFF.